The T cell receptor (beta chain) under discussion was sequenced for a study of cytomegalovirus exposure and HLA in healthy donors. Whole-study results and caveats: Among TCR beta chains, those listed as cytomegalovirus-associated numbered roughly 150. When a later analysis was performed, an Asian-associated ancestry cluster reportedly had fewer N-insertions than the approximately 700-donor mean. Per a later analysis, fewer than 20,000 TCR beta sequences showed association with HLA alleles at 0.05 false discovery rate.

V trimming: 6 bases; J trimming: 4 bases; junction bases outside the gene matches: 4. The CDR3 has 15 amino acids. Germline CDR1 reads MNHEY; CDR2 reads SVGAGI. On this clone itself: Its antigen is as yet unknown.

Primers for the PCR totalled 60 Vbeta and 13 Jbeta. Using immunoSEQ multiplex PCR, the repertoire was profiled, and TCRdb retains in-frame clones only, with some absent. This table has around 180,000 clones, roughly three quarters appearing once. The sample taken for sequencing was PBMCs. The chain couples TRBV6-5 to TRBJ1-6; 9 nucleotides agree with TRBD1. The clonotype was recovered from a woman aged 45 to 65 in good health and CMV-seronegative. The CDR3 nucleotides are TGTGCCAGCAGGGGGGACAGGGATTATAATTCACCCCTCCACTTT. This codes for CASRGDRDYNSPLHF.